This TCR beta chain was captured by sequencing in a study of shared clonotypes between healthy human individuals. Notes on the study in general: Among non-shared clonotypes, generation probabilities were lower than among those shared by all four donors.

Remarks on this clone: Antigen unknown.

Trimming removed 4 bases at V and 6 bases at J, with 4 bases between. The germline CDR1 and CDR2 sequences are SEHNR and FQNEAQ (reference sequence). This CDR3 region has 11 residues. The method was immunoSEQ multiplex PCR; TCRdb's version includes in-frame clones alone and lacks a portion of them. Here the sample spans millions of clones, around 93% being singletons. Selected positively for CCR7 and CD45RO-negative, naive CD8 cells excluded terminally differentiated effector memory CD45RA+ cells. The clonotype originates from a man between 18 and 35 years old in good health. Some clones in this sample may be carry-over from other donors' samples. Material: naive CD8+ T cells from PBMCs. The rearrangement links TRBV7-9 to TRBJ2-1; D not certain. The CDR3 nucleotides read TGTGCCAGCAGCTCCGCCAATGAGCAGTTCTTC. It translates to CASSSANEQFF.